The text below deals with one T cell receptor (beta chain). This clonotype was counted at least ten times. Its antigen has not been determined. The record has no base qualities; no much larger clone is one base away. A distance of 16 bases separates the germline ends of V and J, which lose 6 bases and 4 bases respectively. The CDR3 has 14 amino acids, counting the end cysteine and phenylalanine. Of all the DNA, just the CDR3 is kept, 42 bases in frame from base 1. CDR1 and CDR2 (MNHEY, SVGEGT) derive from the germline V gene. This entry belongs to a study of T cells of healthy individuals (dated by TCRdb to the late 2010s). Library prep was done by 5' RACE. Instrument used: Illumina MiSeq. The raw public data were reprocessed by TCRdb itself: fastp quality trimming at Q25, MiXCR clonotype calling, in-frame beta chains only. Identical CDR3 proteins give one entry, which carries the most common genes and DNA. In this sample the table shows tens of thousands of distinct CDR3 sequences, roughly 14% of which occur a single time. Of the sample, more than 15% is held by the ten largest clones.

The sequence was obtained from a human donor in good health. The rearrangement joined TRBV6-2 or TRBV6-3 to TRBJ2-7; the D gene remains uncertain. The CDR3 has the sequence CASSPGGSRYEQYF. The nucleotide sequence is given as TGTGCCAGCAGCCCAGGTGGATCGAGGTACGAGCAGTACTTC.